These 15 T cell receptor beta chains were all obtained from the same sample, sequenced in a study of blood T cell repertoires in COVID-19. Repertoires were generated with immunoSEQ multiplex PCR, while TCRdb's copy carries only in-frame clones and drops some. The table includes some 100,000 clones, roughly 87% detected once. Sequenced sample: peripheral blood. These receptors originate from a human donor in a cohort sampled during active COVID-19.

The rearrangement links TRBV15 to TRBJ1-5; 7 bases are a match to TRBD1. The CDR3 length is 17 residues. V lost 1 base, J lost 1 base, and 7 bases stayed unmatched. Germline V gene sequence: CDR1 LNHNV, CDR2 YYDKDF (reference sequence). CDR3 sequence reads: CATSRAGVQGSNQPQHF. The CDR3 nucleotides read TGTGCCACCAGCAGAGCGGGGGTACAGGGGAGCAATCAGCCCCAGCATTTT. Variable domain in full (rest from reference TRBV15 and TRBJ1-5): DAMVIQNPRYQVTQFGKPVTLSCSQTLNHNVMYWYQQKSSQAPKLLFHYYDKDFNNEADTPDNFQSRRPNTSFCFLDIRSPGLGDTAMYLCATSRAGVQGSNQPQHFGDGTRLSIL.

The genes are TRBV24-1 and TRBJ2-1, with D possibly TRBD2 on 6 matching bases. The V end was cut by 5 bases, the J end by 2 bases, with 9 bases between. This CDR3 has 14 amino acids. Germline V lookup: CDR1 KGHDR, CDR2 SFDVKD. CDR3 DNA sequence: TGTGCCACCAGTGGGAGGGGCCCCTACAATGAGCAGTTCTTC. This translates into CATSGRGPYNEQFF.

The chain couples TRBV19 to TRBJ1-5; D is unresolved. The CDR3 extends over 15 amino acids. The germline gives CDR1 LNHDA, CDR2 SQIVND (reference sequence). V was trimmed by 7 bases and J by 0 bases, leaving 13 bases between them. The CDR3 DNA reads TGTGCCAGTACCCCACCCCCTAATAGCAATCAGCCCCAGCATTTT. Its translation: CASTPPPNSNQPQHF.

The chain carries TRBV2 and TRBJ1-5; D possibly corresponds to TRBD1 (5 bases). V shed 8 bases and J shed 4 bases, with 15 bases lying between them. The V gene's germline CDR1 is SNHLY and CDR2 FYNNEI. The CDR3 contains 14 residues. This CDR3 reads CASQPGRGNQPQHF. DNA of the CDR3: TGTGCCAGCCAACCGGGGCGGGGAAATCAGCCCCAGCATTTT.

The chain employs TRBV4-2 and TRBJ1-4, with 7 bases identical to TRBD1. The V segment lost 4 bases and the J segment 0 bases; nucleotides outside the gene matches: 5. This CDR3 is built from 16 residues. Germline V gives CDR1 LGHNA, CDR2 YNFKEQ. CDR3 DNA sequence: TGTGCCAGCAGCCCGGGGACAGCCGCAACTAATGAAAAACTGTTTTTT. It is translated as CASSPGTAATNEKLFF.

The gene calls are TRBV11-3 and TRBJ1-1, with TRBD1 identical over 10 bases. This CDR3 region has 16 residues. Trimming removed 5 bases from V and 5 bases from J; junction bases left unmatched: 11. Germline loops: CDR1 SGHNT, CDR2 YENEEA. The DNA for the CDR3 is TGTGCCAGCAGCCCCGAACCCAGGACAGGGGGGACTGAAGCTTTCTTT. Its protein is CASSPEPRTGGTEAFF.

The chain has TRBV28 and TRBJ1-3; perhaps TRBD1 as D (5 bases). The CDR3 contains 15 residues. The germline V gene has CDR1 MDHEN and CDR2 SYDVKM. Trimming cost V 3 bases and J 5 bases, with 14 bases left between them. The CDR3 coding sequence is TGTGCCAGCAGTTTTGGGGGGGGAGAGAGAAACACCATATATTTT. This sequence encodes CASSFGGGERNTIYF.

This chain connects TRBV27 to TRBJ1-3, with a tentative D call TRBD1 (5 bases). V was clipped by 6 bases and J by 4 bases, with 16 bases between them. CDR3 length equals 15 residues. Per germline, CDR1 MNHEY and CDR2 SMNVEV (reference sequence). CDR3 amino acids: CASRPGGTGGNTIYF. The CDR3 DNA reads as TGTGCCAGCAGGCCGGGAGGGACGGGGGGAAACACCATATATTTT.

Only one count was recorded for this clone. The chain is built from TRBV7-8 and TRBJ1-3; 7 nucleotides align to TRBD1. V shed 0 bases and J 0 bases; nucleotides not matched to a gene: 2. The CDR3 runs 16 residues. The germline CDR1 and CDR2 sequences are SGHVS and FQNEAQ. The CDR3 loop reads CASSLAPGGSGNTIYF. The CDR3, as DNA: TGTGCCAGCAGCTTAGCCCCAGGGGGCTCTGGAAACACCATATATTTT.

V gene TRBV19 combines with J gene TRBJ2-2; 8 nucleotides match TRBD2. Germline V gene sequence: CDR1 LNHDA, CDR2 SQIVND (reference sequence). The CDR3 consists of 13 residues. Trimming at V came to 11 bases and at J to 3 bases, leaving 5 bases not matched to a gene. CDR3: CALGRGDTGELFF. The CDR3 DNA follows: TGTGCCCTGGGGCGGGGGGACACCGGGGAGCTGTTTTTT.

V is TRBV15 and J is TRBJ2-7; TRBD2 might be the D (5 bases). The V gene's germline CDR1 is LNHNV and CDR2 YYDKDF (reference sequence). The CDR3 contains 14 residues. V lost 2 bases and J 3 bases, leaving 11 bases between the germline ends. Here the CDR3 reads CATSRHIEGYEQYF. The CDR3 nucleotides read TGTGCCACCAGCAGACATATCGAGGGCTACGAGCAGTACTTC. The complete variable domain, with remaining parts taken from reference TRBV15 and TRBJ2-7, reads DAMVIQNPRYQVTQFGKPVTLSCSQTLNHNVMYWYQQKSSQAPKLLFHYYDKDFNNEADTPDNFQSRRPNTSFCFLDIRSPGLGDTAMYLCATSRHIEGYEQYFGPGTRLTVT.

The V and J genes are TRBV11-2 and TRBJ1-2, with D tentatively TRBD1 (5 bases). V lost 2 bases to trimming and J lost 4 bases, with 8 bases between them. From germline, CDR1 is SGHAT and CDR2 FQNNGV. This CDR3 contains 13 residues. The CDR3 here is CASSLTGSYGYTF. DNA of the CDR3: TGTGCCAGCAGCTTAACAGGTAGCTATGGCTACACCTTC.

Here the CDR3 reads CASNPSDTSNQPQHF. In nucleotides, the CDR3 is TGCGCCAGCAACCCATCGGACACAAGCAATCAGCCCCAGCATTTT. V usage is TRBV4-1 and J usage is TRBJ1-5, with D maybe TRBD1 (5 bases). The germline V gene has CDR1 MGHRA and CDR2 YSYEKL. The CDR3 is made up of 15 amino acids. Trimming took off 7 bases at V and 1 base at J, with 14 bases between the two ends.

V gene TRBV5-4 combines with J gene TRBJ2-3, with 8 bases fitting TRBD2. The ends lost 3 bases at V and 1 base at J; junction bases unmatched: 13. The germline V gene encodes CDR1 SGHNT and CDR2 YYREEE (reference sequence). The CDR3 is made up of 18 amino acids. The CDR3 loop is CASSSGGVGSLGTDTQYF. The CDR3 DNA sequence: TGTGCCAGCAGCTCCGGGGGGGTTGGGAGCTTGGGCACAGATACGCAGTATTTT.

This clone was detected once. The chain carries TRBV7-9 and TRBJ1-1, with D hard to call. The CDR3 is 14 amino acids. Deletions cut 1 base from V and 1 base from J, with 7 bases between. CDR1 and CDR2 (germline): SEHNR, FQNEAQ (reference sequence). The CDR3 nucleotides are TGTGCCAGCAGCTTAGACCCTAAGAACACTGAAGCTTTCTTT. Amino acids: CASSLDPKNTEAFF.